The 2 T cell receptor beta chains in this list originate from one sample, sequenced in a study of monozygotic twins with inflammatory bowel disease. TCRdb re-analyzed the 5' RACE reads; it lists each CDR3 protein once, without DNA. The sample data list approximately 420,000 distinct CDR3 sequences. The sequenced sample was blood. These receptors all stem from a human donor with ulcerative colitis or Crohn's disease, or a healthy co-twin of an affected twin (not recorded which).

This chain uses TRBV5-1 with TRBJ1-2; TCRdb selects TRBD1, and the lack of DNA leaves this call unchecked. Germline assignment: CDR1 SGHRS and CDR2 YFSETQ. CDR3 size: 15 residues. CDR3 sequence reads: CASSTGDGSNYGYTF.

The V and J genes are TRBV3-1 and TRBJ2-7; TCRdb proposes TRBD1, but this gene call is untestable without DNA. The germline CDR1 and CDR2 sequences are LGHDT and YNNKEL (reference sequence). The CDR3 loop spans 13 amino acids. This chain's CDR3 is CASSQSRVGEQYF.